A single TCR beta chain is shown here with its context. Added to each PCR by spiking were synthetic TCR analog templates. Assay: immunoSEQ multiplex PCR; the TCRdb copy retains only in-frame clones and omits some. The sample records 45,000 to 60,000 clones, approximately 90% being singletons. These data are taken from a study of PD-L1 blockade in urothelial cancer. Germline-derived CDR1 and CDR2 are MGHDK and SYGVNS. Trimming removed 1 base from V and 4 bases from J, with 3 bases in between. CDR3 length: 12 amino acids. As for time point: peripheral blood 6 weeks after treatment start. The origin of this receptor is a man aged 60-69 years with urothelial cancer. The chain employs TRBV25-1 and TRBJ2-3, with no clear D. The source material was PBMCs, sampled around atezolizumab (anti-PD-L1) treatment. The CDR3 protein is CASSESADTQYF. As DNA, the CDR3 is TGTGCCAGCAGTGAATCAGCAGATACGCAGTATTTT.